The rows below give T cell receptor beta chains drawn from one sample of a study of T-cell reconstitution after alpha-beta-depleted transplantation in children. TCRdb reprocessed the PCR reads with MiXCR, giving one entry per CDR3 protein. The data show 150,000 to 200,000 distinct CDR3 sequences, 11% seen once. Sequencing used PBMCs, obtained before TCRalphabeta/CD19-depleted stem cell transplant. These receptors were obtained from a boy younger than 10 with acute myeloid leukemia, due to receive a stem cell transplant. The CDR3 runs from the conserved cysteine through the conserved F or W. The D gene is left open where the match is weak. Clone size appears in some rows only: once, few, many, or a class for an expanded clone.

D gene	V gene	J gene	clone size	CDR3 DNA	CDR3 protein
-	TRBV11-1	TRBJ2-3	-	TGTGCCAGCAGCTTACCAGCAGATACGCAGTATTTT	CASSLPADTQYF
-	TRBV5-1	TRBJ2-3	many	TGCGCCAGCAGCTTGCGGGGAGGTCCTAGCACAGATACGCAGTATTTT	CASSLRGGPSTDTQYF
-	TRBV12-3/TRBV12-4	TRBJ2-7	-	TGTGCCAGCAGTCCCGCCCCCCGGGGGTTATACGAGCAGTACTTC	CASSPAPRGLYEQYF
TRBD1	TRBV7-3	TRBJ2-1	many	TGTGCCAGCAGTACCCTGGGGGGACAGGGAATAAATGAGCAGTTCTTC	CASSTLGGQGINEQFF
-	TRBV6-5	TRBJ2-1	many	TGTGCCAGCAGATTAAACCTCGGGAGTGGCTACAATGAGCAGTTCTTC	CASRLNLGSGYNEQFF
TRBD2	TRBV5-1	TRBJ2-3	many	TGCGCCAGCAGCTTGGGAAATCCTAGCGGGGGGTCGTACACAGATACGCAGTATTTT	CASSLGNPSGGSYTDTQYF
-	TRBV4-1	TRBJ2-2	many	TGCGCCAGCAGCCAAGAACTACCATACACCGGGGAGCTGTTTTTT	CASSQELPYTGELFF
-	TRBV5-1	TRBJ2-7	many	TGCGCCAGCAGGACAGATTCCTACGAGCAGTACTTC	CASRTDSYEQYF
TRBD2	TRBV20-1	TRBJ2-1	many	TGCAGTGTTCCGGGGACTAGCGGATACAATGAGCAGTTCTTC	CSVPGTSGYNEQFF
-	TRBV27	TRBJ1-2	many	TGTGCCAGCAGTTTAATAGGGGAGGGTGGCTACACCTTC	CASSLIGEGGYTF
TRBD2	TRBV5-1	TRBJ2-5	many	TGCGCCAGCAGCTCCAGCGGGAGGTACCAAGAGACCCAGTACTTC	CASSSSGRYQETQYF
-	TRBV4-2	TRBJ1-1	many	TGTGCCAGCAGCCAAGAGTCCGGACAGATGAACACTGAAGCTTTCTTT	CASSQESGQMNTEAFF
TRBD2	TRBV7-8	TRBJ2-1	-	TGTGCCAGCAGCCCGAGGACTAGCGGGGGGAATGAGCAGTTCTTC	CASSPRTSGGNEQFF
TRBD2	TRBV9	TRBJ2-3	many	TGTGCCAGCAGCGTAGCTCATGTAGCGGGGGCCGACACAGATACGCAGTATTTT	CASSVAHVAGADTDTQYF
TRBD2	TRBV15	TRBJ2-1	many	TGTGCCACCAGCAGAGAGTTGATAGCGGGAAATGAGCAGTTCTTC	CATSRELIAGNEQFF
-	TRBV5-4	TRBJ2-1	few	TGTGCCAGCAGCCCAGGGACCAGGACCGATGAGCAGTTCTTC	CASSPGTRTDEQFF
TRBD2	TRBV18	TRBJ2-5	many	TGTGCCAGCTCACCACTTTCAGGCGGGGGGCTGGAGACCCAGTACTTC	CASSPLSGGGLETQYF
TRBD2	TRBV6-6	TRBJ2-2	few	TGTGCCAGCAGTTACGGGACGGGAGGGCGGGCCGGGGAGCTGTTTTTT	CASSYGTGGRAGELFF
-	TRBV7-8	TRBJ1-5	many	TGTGCCAGCAGTCTTGGGACTGGCAATAGCAATCAGCCCCAGCATTTT	CASSLGTGNSNQPQHF
-	TRBV5-1	TRBJ1-1	many	TGCGCCAGCAGCCCGGCGGGGGGAGGTAACACTGAAGCTTTCTTT	CASSPAGGGNTEAFF
-	TRBV5-5	TRBJ1-6	many	TGTGCCAGCAGCTCGATAGATTCACCCCTCCACTTT	CASSSIDSPLHF
TRBD2	TRBV12-3/TRBV12-4	TRBJ2-2	many	TGTGCCAGCAGTTGGACTAGCACCAACACCGGGGAGCTGTTTTTT	CASSWTSTNTGELFF
TRBD2	TRBV12-3/TRBV12-4	TRBJ2-5	many	TGTGCCAGCAGGCTAGCGGTCCAAGAGACCCAGTACTTC	CASRLAVQETQYF
-	TRBV25-1	TRBJ2-5	-	TGTGCCAGCAGTGAACGGAACCAAGAGACCCAGTACTTC	CASSERNQETQYF
-	TRBV30	TRBJ1-5	few	TGTGCCTGGAACAGGGCTGGACAGCCCCAGCATTTT	CAWNRAGQPQHF
TRBD2	TRBV11-2	TRBJ2-2	many	TGTGCCAGCAGGAGTCAAGCGGGGGTTACCGGGGAGCTGTTTTTT	CASRSQAGVTGELFF
-	TRBV20-1	TRBJ2-1	many	TGCAGTGCTAGAGCAAAGGGTTCCAGCGTCTGGAATGAGCAGTTCTTC	CSARAKGSSVWNEQFF
TRBD1	TRBV10-3	TRBJ2-3	many	TGTGCCATCAGTAGGACAGGGGTACTTAGCACAGATACGCAGTATTTT	CAISRTGVLSTDTQYF
-	TRBV29-1	TRBJ2-3	many	TGCAGCGTTGAGGGGGAATCGCTAAGGCGGCAGGCAGATACGCAGTATTTT	CSVEGESLRRQADTQYF
-	TRBV14	TRBJ2-7	many	TGTGCCAGCAGCCACGGTGCATCCTACGAGCAGTACTTC	CASSHGASYEQYF
-	TRBV5-5	TRBJ2-3	many	TGTGCCAGCAGCTTGGATGGGCAGGGGGGGAACACAGATACGCAGTATTTT	CASSLDGQGGNTDTQYF
-	TRBV12-3/TRBV12-4	TRBJ1-2	medium-sized	TGTGCCAGCAGTTTATCAAGGGGAGGCTACACCTTC	CASSLSRGGYTF
-	TRBV24-1	TRBJ1-1	many	TGTGCCACCAGTGTTGCGGGGGACGCTGAAGCTTTCTTT	CATSVAGDAEAFF
-	TRBV12-3/TRBV12-4	TRBJ1-1	many	TGTGCCAGCACTTCGGGACGGGGGAACACTGAAGCTTTCTTT	CASTSGRGNTEAFF
-	TRBV3-1	TRBJ2-2	many	TGTGCCAGCAGCCAGTGGGGGAACACCGGGGAGCTGTTTTTT	CASSQWGNTGELFF
-	TRBV27	TRBJ1-6	many	TGTGCCAGCAGGGGGAGCGTACCCTCCTATAATTCACCCCTCCACTTT	CASRGSVPSYNSPLHF
-	TRBV20-1	TRBJ1-2	many	TGCAGTGCTAGAGATCTCGGGAACTATGGCTACACCTTC	CSARDLGNYGYTF
-	TRBV12-5	TRBJ1-6	-	TGTGCTAGTGGTTTGGTGGGGGGGGGGCATTCACCCCTCCACTTT	CASGLVGGGHSPLHF
-	TRBV7-3	TRBJ2-2	few	TGTGCCAGCAAGCTAGCGAACACCGGGGAGCTGTTTTTT	CASKLANTGELFF
-	TRBV29-1	TRBJ2-7	many	TGCAGCGCTGGACACGGTGGATACGAGCAGTACTTC	CSAGHGGYEQYF
TRBD1	TRBV10-3	TRBJ1-6	many	TGTGCCATCACACGGACAGGGGACGGTTCACCCCTCCACTTT	CAITRTGDGSPLHF
-	TRBV6-2/TRBV6-3	TRBJ1-5	many	TGTGCCAGCAGTTACGGGTTACAGCCCCAGCATTTT	CASSYGLQPQHF
-	TRBV4-1	TRBJ1-6	many	TGCGCCAGCAGCCCAGGGAACTCACCCCTCCACTTT	CASSPGNSPLHF
-	TRBV5-1	TRBJ2-4	many	TGCGCCAGCAGCTTGATGGGGCGGGGATCGAACATTCAGTACTTC	CASSLMGRGSNIQYF
-	TRBV10-3	TRBJ1-5	many	TGTGCCATCAGTGAGACCTCCGGGTGGGGGGGGAATAGCAATCAGCCCCAGCATTTT	CAISETSGWGGNSNQPQHF
-	TRBV7-7	TRBJ2-5	many	TGTGCTAGCAGCTCATCAGGGAACCCCCAAGAGACCCAGTACTTC	CASSSSGNPQETQYF
TRBD1	TRBV20-1	TRBJ2-3	many	TGCAGTGCTAGTAGACAGGGGTGGCAGTATTTT	CSASRQGWQYF
-	TRBV4-1	TRBJ1-4	many	TGCGCCAGCAGCGTCTGGGCGTCTAATGAAAAACTGTTTTTT	CASSVWASNEKLFF
TRBD1	TRBV28	TRBJ2-7	many	TGTGCCAGCAGATCACAGGGGTCCTCCTACGAGCAGTACTTC	CASRSQGSSYEQYF
-	TRBV20-1	TRBJ2-1	many	TGCAGTGCTAGTTCGAGACTAGATAGTGAGCAGTTCTTC	CSASSRLDSEQFF
-	TRBV6-5	TRBJ2-2	many	TGTGCCAGCCGATTTTCAGGGTCCGGGGAGCTGTTTTTT	CASRFSGSGELFF
-	TRBV20-1	TRBJ2-3	many	TGCAGTGCCACAAGTTGGGGAGATACGCAGTATTTT	CSATSWGDTQYF
-	TRBV15	TRBJ2-1	once	TGTGCCACCAGCTGCTCTAGAGGCTCCTACAATGAGCAGTTCTTC	CATSCSRGSYNEQFF
-	TRBV20-1	TRBJ1-1	many	TGCAGTGCTAGAAACAGCTTGAACACTGAAGCTTTCTTT	CSARNSLNTEAFF